The clone carrying this T cell receptor beta chain showed up many times. Its antigen is unknown. CDR1 and CDR2 (germline): SGHTA, FQGNSA. V was pared by 6 bases and J by 0 bases, with 12 bases between. This CDR3 contains 15 residues. The record originates from a study of T cell repertoires in cytomegalovirus infection. MiXCR, run by TCRdb on the reads, gives a single entry per CDR3 protein. The table has about 350,000 distinct CDR3 sequences, around a third seen once. Overall study results and limits: HLA-C-restricted CMV-specific TCR beta clonotypes prevailed in the ex vivo response.

Material: cultured PBMCs, obtained from culture after CMV antigen stimulation. This receptor was obtained from a human donor in good health (CMV status not recorded). Some clones in this sample may be carry-over from other donors' samples. The chain carries TRBV7-2 and TRBJ2-1, with D perhaps TRBD2 (6 bases). The CDR3 coding sequence is TGTGCCAGCAGGCGGGACTCGAGCTCCTACAATGAGCAGTTCTTC. Translation: CASRRDSSSYNEQFF.